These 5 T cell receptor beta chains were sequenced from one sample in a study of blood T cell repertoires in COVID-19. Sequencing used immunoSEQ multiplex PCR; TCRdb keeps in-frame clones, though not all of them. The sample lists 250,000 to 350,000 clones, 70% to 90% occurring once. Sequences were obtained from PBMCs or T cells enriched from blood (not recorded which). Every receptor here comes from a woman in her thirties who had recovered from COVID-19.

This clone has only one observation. The CDR3 bases are TGTGCCAGCAAGGCGGACACCAATCAGCCCCAGCATTTT. Translation: CASKADTNQPQHF. V is TRBV12-3 or TRBV12-4 and J is TRBJ1-5; TRBD1 might be the D (5 bases). The CDR3 is 13 amino acids. V lost 7 bases and J 3 bases, leaving 10 bases between the germline ends.

The CDR3 protein is CATFQGGRQGVNTEAFF. CDR3 nucleotides: TGTGCCACCTTCCAGGGCGGCAGACAGGGAGTGAACACTGAAGCTTTCTTT. The chain uses TRBV19 and TRBJ1-1; TRBD1 agrees at 7 bases. The V gene end was trimmed by 10 bases and the J gene end by 0 bases; junction bases not matched to a gene: 17. This CDR3 is built from 17 residues. CDR1 is LNHDA, CDR2 SQIVND, per germline (reference sequence).

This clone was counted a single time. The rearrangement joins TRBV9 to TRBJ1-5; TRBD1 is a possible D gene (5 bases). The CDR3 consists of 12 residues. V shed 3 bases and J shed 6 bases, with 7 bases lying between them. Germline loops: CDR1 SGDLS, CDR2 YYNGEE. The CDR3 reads CASSAGGQPQHF. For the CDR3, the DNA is TGTGCCAGCAGCGCCGGGGGTCAGCCCCAGCATTTT.

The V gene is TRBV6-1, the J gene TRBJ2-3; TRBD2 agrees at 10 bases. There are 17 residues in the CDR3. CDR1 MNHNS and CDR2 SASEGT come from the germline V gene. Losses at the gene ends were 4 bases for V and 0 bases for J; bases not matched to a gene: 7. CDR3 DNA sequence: TGTGCCAGCAGTGGACTAGCGGGTACAACTAGCACAGATACGCAGTATTTT. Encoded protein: CASSGLAGTTSTDTQYF.

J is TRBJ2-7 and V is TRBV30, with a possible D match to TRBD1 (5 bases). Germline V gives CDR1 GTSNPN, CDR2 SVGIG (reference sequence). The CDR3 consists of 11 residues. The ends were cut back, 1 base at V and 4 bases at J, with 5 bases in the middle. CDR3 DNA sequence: TGTGCCTGGAGTGAGGGGTACGAGCAGTACTTC. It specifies CAWSEGYEQYF.